The rows below give T cell receptor beta chains drawn from one sample of a study of T cells after yellow fever vaccination. TCRdb fed the 5' RACE reads into MiXCR, producing one record per CDR3 protein. In the table there are around 340,000 distinct CDR3 sequences, 8.7% of which are singletons. Sequencing was performed on PBMCs, taken on the day of the first yellow fever vaccination. These receptors were taken from a man younger than 30 who received the YFV17D yellow fever vaccine. CDR3s include the opening cysteine and the closing phenylalanine or tryptophan. D genes are given only for firm matches. Size tells how often a clone was seen (once, few, many) or the class of an expanded clone, and some rows leave it out.

>NA|many|TRBJ2-2|TRBV12-3/TRBV12-4
CASSRGAGELFF
TGTGCCAGCAGCCGCGGGGCCGGGGAGCTGTTTTTT
>NA|many|TRBJ2-6|TRBV5-1
CASSFSPSSGANVLTF
TGCGCCAGCAGTTTTAGTCCCTCCTCTGGGGCCAACGTCCTGACTTTC
>TRBD2|NA|TRBJ2-3|TRBV29-1
CSASEREGDTQYF
TGCAGCGCGTCCGAGCGGGAAGGAGATACGCAGTATTTT
>TRBD1|few|TRBJ2-3|TRBV11-1
CASSLYGDRGLVWADTQYF
TGTGCCAGCAGCTTATATGGGGACAGGGGGCTTGTTTGGGCAGATACGCAGTATTTT
>NA|NA|TRBJ1-2|TRBV20-1
CSASGPNGYTF
TGCAGTGCTAGCGGACCGAATGGCTACACCTTC
>NA|few|TRBJ2-1|TRBV12-3/TRBV12-4
CASSSSHEQFF
TGTGCCAGCAGTTCGAGCCATGAGCAGTTCTTC
>TRBD1|NA|TRBJ1-2|TRBV28
CASSRQGRGYTF
TGTGCCAGCAGTCGACAGGGTCGTGGCTACACCTTC
>NA|once|TRBJ1-2|TRBV19
CASMDLGTHNYGYTF
TGTGCCAGTATGGATCTGGGAACACACAACTATGGCTACACCTTC
>NA|many|TRBJ2-1|TRBV4-3
CASSQDWIDYNEQFF
TGCGCCAGCAGCCAAGATTGGATAGACTACAATGAGCAGTTCTTC
>TRBD2|many|TRBJ2-2|TRBV4-1
CASSQETGGRLFF
TGCGCCAGCAGCCAGGAAACGGGGGGGCGGCTGTTTTTT
>NA|NA|TRBJ1-1|TRBV5-1
CASSSWGAEAFF
TGCGCCAGCAGCTCGTGGGGAGCTGAAGCTTTCTTT
>TRBD1|many|TRBJ2-7|TRBV6-2/TRBV6-3
CASRHRDRVSYEQYF
TGTGCCAGCAGGCACCGGGACAGGGTTTCCTACGAGCAGTACTTC
>NA|many|TRBJ2-2|TRBV29-1
CSVEVVPGELFF
TGCAGCGTTGAAGTGGTCCCCGGGGAGCTGTTTTTT
>NA|NA|TRBJ2-5|TRBV6-2/TRBV6-3
CASCGLIEGTQYF
TGTGCCAGCTGCGGACTCATCGAAGGGACCCAGTACTTC
>NA|few|TRBJ2-3|TRBV4-1
CASSQDLPGRGTDTQYF
TGCGCCAGCAGCCAAGATCTTCCCGGACGGGGCACAGATACGCAGTATTTT
>TRBD1|many|TRBJ2-3|TRBV5-1
CASSSGDRSTDTQYF
TGCGCCAGCAGCTCCGGGGACAGAAGCACAGATACGCAGTATTTT
>TRBD1|many|TRBJ2-1|TRBV18
CASSVRQGNNEQFF
TGTGCCAGCTCAGTGAGACAGGGGAACAATGAGCAGTTCTTC
>NA|few|TRBJ2-7|TRBV7-9
CASSLVRTEQYF
TGTGCCAGCAGCTTAGTTAGGACAGAGCAGTACTTC
>NA|NA|TRBJ1-2|TRBV12-3/TRBV12-4
CASSLGSHYGYTF
TGTGCCAGCAGTTTGGGGAGCCACTATGGCTACACCTTC
>TRBD1|many|TRBJ2-3|TRBV10-3
CAISESPSRRRQGLTDTQYF
TGTGCCATCAGTGAGTCGCCCTCTCGGCGGCGACAGGGCCTCACAGATACGCAGTATTTT
>TRBD1|many|TRBJ2-5|TRBV5-5
CASSLGTGGSETQYF
TGTGCCAGCAGCTTGGGGACAGGGGGCTCAGAGACCCAGTACTTC
>TRBD1|few|TRBJ1-2|TRBV7-8
CASSSQTGWFYGYTF
TGTGCCAGCAGCTCTCAGACAGGGTGGTTCTATGGCTACACCTTC
>TRBD1|NA|TRBJ2-1|TRBV6-2/TRBV6-3
CASSYSPTGRYNEQFF
TGTGCCAGCAGTTACTCCCCGACAGGGCGCTACAATGAGCAGTTCTTC